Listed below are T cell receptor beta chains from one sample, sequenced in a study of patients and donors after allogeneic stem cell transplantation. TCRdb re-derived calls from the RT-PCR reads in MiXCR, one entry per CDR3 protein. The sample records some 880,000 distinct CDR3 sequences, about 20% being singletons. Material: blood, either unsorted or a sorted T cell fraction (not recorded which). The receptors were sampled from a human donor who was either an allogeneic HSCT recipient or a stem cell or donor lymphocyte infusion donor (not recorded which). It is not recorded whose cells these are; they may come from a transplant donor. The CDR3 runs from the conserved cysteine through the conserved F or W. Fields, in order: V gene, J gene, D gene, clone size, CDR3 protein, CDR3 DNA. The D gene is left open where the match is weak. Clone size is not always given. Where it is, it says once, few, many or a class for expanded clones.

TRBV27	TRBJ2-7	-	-	CASKVAAGWPSYEQYF	TGTGCCAGCAAAGTAGCGGCGGGTTGGCCCTCCTACGAGCAGTACTTC
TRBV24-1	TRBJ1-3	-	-	CATSDGTVSGNTIYF	TGTGCCACCAGTGACGGCACCGTATCTGGAAACACCATATATTTT
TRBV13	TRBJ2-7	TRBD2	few	CASSSGAGLRGEQYF	TGTGCCAGCAGCTCTGGAGCGGGATTGCGGGGGGAGCAGTACTTC
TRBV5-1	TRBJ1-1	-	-	CASTQGGGSMNTEAFF	TGCGCCAGCACACAGGGAGGGGGGTCAATGAACACTGAAGCTTTCTTT
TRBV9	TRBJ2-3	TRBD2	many	CASSVASGRTDTQYF	TGTGCCAGCAGCGTAGCTAGCGGGAGAACAGATACGCAGTATTTT
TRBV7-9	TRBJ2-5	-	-	CASSLRTGGVSKTQYF	TGTGCCAGCAGCTTACGGACAGGCGGGGTCTCTAAGACCCAGTACTTC
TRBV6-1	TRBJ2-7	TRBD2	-	CASSTDWASGSYEQYF	TGTGCCAGCAGTACAGATTGGGCTAGCGGTTCCTACGAGCAGTACTTC
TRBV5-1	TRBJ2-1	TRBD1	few	CASRSLTGQSNEQFF	TGCGCCAGCAGATCACTCACGGGACAGTCAAATGAGCAGTTCTTC
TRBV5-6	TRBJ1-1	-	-	CASSWRERTEAFF	TGTGCCAGCAGCTGGAGGGAGCGGACTGAAGCTTTCTTT
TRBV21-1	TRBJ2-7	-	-	CASSKGGGQNYEQYF	TGTGCCAGCAGCAAAGGAGGAGGGCAGAATTACGAGCAGTACTTC
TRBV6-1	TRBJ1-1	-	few	CASSWQLTGPQAVNTEAFF	TGTGCCAGCAGCTGGCAATTGACAGGCCCCCAGGCCGTGAACACTGAAGCTTTCTTT
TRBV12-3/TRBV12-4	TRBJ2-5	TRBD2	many	CASSRGLAGGLQETQYF	TGTGCCAGCAGTAGGGGACTAGCGGGGGGCCTCCAAGAGACCCAGTACTTC
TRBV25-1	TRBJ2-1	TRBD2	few	CASSDRGRVWGNEQFF	TGTGCCAGCAGTGACCGGGGGAGGGTTTGGGGCAATGAGCAGTTCTTC
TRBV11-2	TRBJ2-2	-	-	CASSLRGAGTLSTGELFF	TGTGCCAGCAGCTTAAGGGGCGCCGGGACTTTAAGTACCGGGGAGCTGTTTTTT
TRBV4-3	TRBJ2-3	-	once	CASSRRDGDNQPQYF	TGCGCCAGCAGCAGAAGGGACGGTGACAATCAGCCCCAGTATTTT
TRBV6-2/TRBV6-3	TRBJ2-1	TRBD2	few	CASSPHVLAGGPYNEQFF	TGTGCCAGCAGTCCACACGTCCTTGCGGGAGGGCCCTACAATGAGCAGTTCTTC
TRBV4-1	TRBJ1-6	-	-	CASSQEQLWNGSPLHF	TGCGCCAGCAGCCAAGAGCAGCTTTGGAATGGATCACCCCTCCACTTT
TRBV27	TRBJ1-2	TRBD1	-	CASSPQGGSGYTF	TGTGCCAGCAGTCCCCAGGGGGGAAGTGGCTACACCTTC
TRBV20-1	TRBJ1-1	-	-	CSAQILSGTEAFF	TGCAGTGCTCAAATATTGAGTGGCACTGAAGCTTTCTTT
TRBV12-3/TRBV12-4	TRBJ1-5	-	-	CASRRKGEGQPQHF	TGTGCCAGCAGAAGAAAGGGCGAGGGGCAGCCCCAGCATTTT
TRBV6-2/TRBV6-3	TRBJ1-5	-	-	CASGPFLQPQHF	TGTGCCAGCGGTCCCTTTCTGCAGCCCCAGCATTTT
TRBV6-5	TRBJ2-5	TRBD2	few	CASSYSRERTSPIKKTQYF	TGTGCCAGCAGTTACTCGAGGGAGAGGACTAGCCCTATTAAAAAGACCCAGTACTTC
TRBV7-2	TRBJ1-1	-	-	CASSYQGQPNTEAFF	TGTGCCAGCAGCTATCAGGGACAACCGAACACTGAAGCTTTCTTT
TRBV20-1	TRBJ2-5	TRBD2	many	CSAIRTSGRRETQYF	TGCAGTGCTATTAGGACTAGCGGGAGACGTGAGACCCAGTACTTC
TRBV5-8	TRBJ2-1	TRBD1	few	CASSPGQGGYEQFF	TGTGCCAGCAGCCCGGGACAGGGGGGTTATGAGCAGTTCTTC
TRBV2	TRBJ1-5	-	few	CASRVRGSNQPQHF	TGTGCCAGCAGGGTAAGGGGTAGCAATCAGCCCCAGCATTTT
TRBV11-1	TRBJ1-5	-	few	CASSLALIEGLYSNQPQHF	TGTGCCAGCAGCTTAGCGCTCATCGAGGGCCTATATAGCAATCAGCCCCAGCATTTT
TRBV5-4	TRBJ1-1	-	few	CASSQTDTEAFF	TGTGCCAGCAGCCAGACAGACACTGAAGCTTTCTTT
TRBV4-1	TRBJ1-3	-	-	CASSQERTAAIGNTIYF	TGCGCCAGCAGCCAAGAGAGGACCGCCGCTATCGGAAACACCATATATTTT
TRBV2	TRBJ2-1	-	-	CASSEVAGRLGNNEQFF	TGTGCCAGCAGTGAAGTGGCGGGTCGGCTGGGGAACAATGAGCAGTTCTTC
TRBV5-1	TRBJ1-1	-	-	CASHYAGLDTLNTEAFF	TGCGCCAGCCATTATGCAGGCCTCGATACCTTGAACACTGAAGCTTTCTTT
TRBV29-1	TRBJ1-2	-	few	CSVPGWDMDNYGYTF	TGCAGCGTCCCAGGGTGGGATATGGATAACTATGGCTACACCTTC
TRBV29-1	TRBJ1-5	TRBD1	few	CSALTGGNRNQPQHF	TGCAGCGCTTTGACAGGGGGTAATCGTAATCAGCCCCAGCATTTT
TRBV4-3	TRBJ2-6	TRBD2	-	CASSLRTSGGQSSGANVLTF	TGCGCCAGCAGCCTACGGACTAGCGGGGGCCAAAGCTCTGGGGCCAACGTCCTGACTTTC
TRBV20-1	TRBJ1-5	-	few	CSARDLRGNQPQHF	TGCAGTGCTAGAGATCTCAGGGGCAATCAGCCCCAGCATTTT
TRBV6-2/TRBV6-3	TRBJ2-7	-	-	CASSWVQKSYEQYF	TGTGCCAGCAGTTGGGTCCAGAAATCCTACGAGCAGTACTTC
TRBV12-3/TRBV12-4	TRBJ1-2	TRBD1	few	CASSPQGGQGDGYTF	TGTGCCAGCAGCCCCCAAGGCGGACAGGGGGATGGCTACACCTTC
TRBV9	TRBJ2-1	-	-	CASSVVEAGHPYNEQFF	TGTGCCAGCAGCGTAGTTGAGGCGGGACACCCCTACAATGAGCAGTTCTTC
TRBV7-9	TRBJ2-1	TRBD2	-	CASKLGGGPYNEQFF	TGTGCCAGCAAGCTTGGCGGGGGACCTTACAATGAGCAGTTCTTC
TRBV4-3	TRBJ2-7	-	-	CASSQGWGAPNEQYF	TGCGCCAGCAGCCAAGGATGGGGAGCTCCTAATGAGCAGTACTTC
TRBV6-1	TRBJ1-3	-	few	CASSEALKNTIYF	TGTGCCAGCAGTGAAGCGCTTAAAAACACCATATATTTT
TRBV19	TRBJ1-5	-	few	CASRGAGLPSNQPQHF	TGTGCCAGTAGAGGGGCAGGCCTCCCTAGCAATCAGCCCCAGCATTTT
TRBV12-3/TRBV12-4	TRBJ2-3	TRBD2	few	CASSRPGEGQYF	TGTGCCAGCAGCCGCCCGGGGGAGGGGCAGTATTTT
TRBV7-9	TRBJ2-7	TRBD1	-	CASTPTGSSYEQYF	TGTGCCAGCACCCCGACAGGGAGCTCCTACGAGCAGTACTTC
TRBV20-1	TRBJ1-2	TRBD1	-	CSARDLQGYYGYTF	TGCAGTGCTAGAGATTTACAGGGGTACTATGGCTACACCTTC
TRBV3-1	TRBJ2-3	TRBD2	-	CASSLSEIRLAGPVTDTQYF	TGTGCCAGCAGCCTAAGCGAGATTAGGCTAGCGGGGCCAGTGACAGATACGCAGTATTTT
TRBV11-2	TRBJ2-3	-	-	CASTLATGTDTQYF	TGTGCCAGCACCCTCGCGACGGGCACAGATACGCAGTATTTT
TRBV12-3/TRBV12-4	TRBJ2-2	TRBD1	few	CASSRDRGWAGELFF	TGTGCCAGCAGCCGGGACAGGGGGTGGGCCGGGGAGCTGTTTTTT
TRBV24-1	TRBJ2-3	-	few	CATSEQGGSTDTQYF	TGTGCCACCAGTGAACAGGGAGGGAGCACAGATACGCAGTATTTT
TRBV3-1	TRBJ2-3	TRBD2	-	CASSRPGLAGEQERGAQYF	TGTGCCAGCAGCCGACCGGGACTAGCGGGAGAACAGGAGAGGGGCGCGCAGTATTTT
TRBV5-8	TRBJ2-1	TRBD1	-	CASSSQGVIGDEQFF	TGTGCCAGCAGCTCTCAGGGGGTAATTGGCGATGAGCAGTTCTTC